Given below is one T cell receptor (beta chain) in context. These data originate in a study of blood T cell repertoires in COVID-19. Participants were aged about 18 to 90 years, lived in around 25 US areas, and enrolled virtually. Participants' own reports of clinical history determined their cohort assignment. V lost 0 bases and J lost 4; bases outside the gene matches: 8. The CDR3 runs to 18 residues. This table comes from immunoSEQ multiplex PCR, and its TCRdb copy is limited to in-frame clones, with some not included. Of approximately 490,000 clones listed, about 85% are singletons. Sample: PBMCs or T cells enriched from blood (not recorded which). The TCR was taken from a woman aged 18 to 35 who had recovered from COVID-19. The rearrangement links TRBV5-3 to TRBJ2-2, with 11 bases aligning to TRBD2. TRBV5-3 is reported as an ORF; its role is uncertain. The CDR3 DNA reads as TGTGCCAGAAGCTTGGGTACTAGCGGGGGTCTTACCACCGGGGAGCTGTTTTTT. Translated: CARSLGTSGGLTTGELFF.